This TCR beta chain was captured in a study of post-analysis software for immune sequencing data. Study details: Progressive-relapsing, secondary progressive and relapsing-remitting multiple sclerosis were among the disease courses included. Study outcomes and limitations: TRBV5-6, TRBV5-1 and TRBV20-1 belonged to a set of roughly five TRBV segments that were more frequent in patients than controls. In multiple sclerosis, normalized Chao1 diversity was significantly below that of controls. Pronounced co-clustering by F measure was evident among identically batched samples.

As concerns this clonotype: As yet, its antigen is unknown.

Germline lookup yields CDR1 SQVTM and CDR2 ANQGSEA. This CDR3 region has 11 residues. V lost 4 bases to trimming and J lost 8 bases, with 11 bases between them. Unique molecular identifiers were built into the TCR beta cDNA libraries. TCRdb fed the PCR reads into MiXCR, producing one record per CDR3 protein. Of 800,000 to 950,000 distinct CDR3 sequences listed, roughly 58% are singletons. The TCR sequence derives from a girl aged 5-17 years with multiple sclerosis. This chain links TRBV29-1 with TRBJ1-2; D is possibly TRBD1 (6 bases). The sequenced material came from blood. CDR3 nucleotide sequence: TGCAGCGTTGTGGGGGGCTGGGGCTACACCTTC. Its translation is CSVVGGWGYTF.